This TCR beta chain was recorded in a study of T-cell memory formation after mild COVID-19. Study-wide results and limits: CD4+ contracting clones lay mainly in CM and EM, CD8+ ones in EMRA.

Turning to this clonotype: The antigen is not known.

From 5'RACE with constant-segment primers came TCR alpha and TCR beta cDNA libraries that carried sample barcodes and UMIs. MiXCR was run by TCRdb on the 5' RACE reads, yielding one entry per CDR3 protein. The profile shows fewer than 600,000 distinct CDR3 sequences, about 20% of them singletons. The CDR3 consists of 11 residues. Trimming took 3 bases from V and 4 from J, leaving 3 bases between them. Germline loops: CDR1 GTSNPN, CDR2 SVGIG (reference sequence). The TCR originated in an adult woman who had mild COVID-19 (a few samples of this study predate the infection). Cell type and time point are not known. Sequenced input: PBMCs or a T cell subset sorted from them (not recorded which). The chain employs TRBV30 and TRBJ2-2; D call uncertain. CDR3 sequence (DNA): TGTGCCTGGAGCCCCACCGGGGAGCTGTTTTTT. Protein product: CAWSPTGELFF. Drawing the rest from reference TRBV30 and TRBJ2-2, the complete variable domain is SQTIHQWPATLVQPVGSPLSLECTVEGTSNPNLYWYRQAAGRGLQLLFYSVGIGQISSEVPQNLSASRPQDRQFILSSKKLLLSDSGFYLCAWSPTGELFFGEGSRLTVL.